This TCR beta chain was observed in a study of T cell responses to AZD1222 COVID-19 vaccine. This table comes from immunoSEQ multiplex PCR, and its TCRdb copy is limited to in-frame clones, with some not included. The sample holds 77,000 or so clones, around 89% seen once. In the case of this clone: Its antigen is not known.

The CDR3 consists of 13 residues. Germline assignment: CDR1 SEHNR and CDR2 FQNEAQ (reference sequence). Trimming took off 6 bases at V and 0 bases at J, with 8 bases between the two ends. General study points: Unmutated variant regions are reportedly targeted by nearly half of spike-specific TCRs.

The rearrangement uses TRBV7-9 and TRBJ1-1; D remains ambiguous. The sequence was obtained from an adult in good health. Sample: peripheral blood, taken on day 0 of AZD1222 vaccination. The CDR3 nucleotides are TGTGCCAGCAGGTCACCCATGAACACTGAAGCTTTCTTT. This translates into CASRSPMNTEAFF.